This is a list of T cell receptor beta chains from one sample in a study of OX40 agonist ivuxolimab in advanced cancers. Assay used: immunoSEQ multiplex PCR; TCRdb lists only in-frame clones, some missing. The sample shows about 33,000 clones, 65% to 85% of them seen only once. The sample here was CD4+ or CD8+ T cells sorted from blood, taken in a trial of the OX40 agonist ivuxolimab. The receptors come from an adult with an advanced solid tumor such as melanoma, head and neck, liver or kidney cancer. The CDR3 runs from the conserved cysteine through the conserved F or W. D genes are given only for firm matches. Some rows have no size entry. The others give once, few or many, or a class for an expanded clone.

j_gene,v_gene,d_gene,len,abundance,CDR3aa,CDR3nt
TRBJ2-7,TRBV7-9,NA,16,NA,CASSDRQVLTPYEQYF,TGTGCCAGCAGCGACAGACAGGTACTCACCCCCTACGAGCAGTACTTC
TRBJ1-4,TRBV30,NA,15,NA,CAWREGVATNEKLFF,TGTGCCTGGAGGGAAGGGGTTGCAACTAATGAAAAACTGTTTTTT
TRBJ1-1,TRBV6-1,NA,14,NA,CASSEAGRRTEAFF,TGTGCCAGCAGTGAAGCGGGGCGGAGGACTGAAGCTTTCTTT
TRBJ2-7,TRBV29-1,NA,11,NA,CSVGQIYEQYF,TGCAGCGTTGGACAGATCTACGAGCAGTACTTC
TRBJ2-2,TRBV2,TRBD1,15,once,CASNQEDRGFGELFF,TGTGCCAGCAACCAGGAGGACAGGGGTTTCGGGGAGCTGTTTTTT
TRBJ2-7,TRBV4-2,NA,12,NA,CASSPGSYEQYF,TGTGCCAGCAGCCCAGGTTCCTACGAGCAGTACTTC
TRBJ1-6,TRBV27,NA,14,NA,CASTIGGLLSPLHF,TGTGCCAGCACCATTGGGGGGCTGCTTTCACCCCTCCACTTT
TRBJ2-7,TRBV5-6,TRBD2,19,few,CASSLRLAGGPGGSYEQYF,TGTGCCAGCAGCCTCAGGCTAGCGGGGGGGCCCGGTGGGTCCTACGAGCAGTACTTC
TRBJ1-1,TRBV19,NA,15,NA,CASSRTEKINGEAFF,TGTGCCAGTAGCCGGACAGAGAAAATCAACGGGGAAGCTTTCTTT
TRBJ2-1,TRBV6-5,TRBD2,12,NA,CASTKRGSEQFF,TGTGCCAGCACCAAGCGGGGCAGTGAGCAGTTCTTC
TRBJ1-3,TRBV30,NA,14,NA,CAWSKGVFGNTIYF,TGTGCCTGGAGTAAGGGGGTGTTTGGAAACACCATATATTTT
TRBJ1-2,TRBV15,NA,11,NA,CATSEGYGYTF,TGTGCCACCAGCGAAGGGTATGGCTACACCTTC
TRBJ2-7,TRBV5-6,NA,16,NA,CASSLLGAAYSYEQYF,TGTGCCAGCAGCTTGCTGGGGGCCGCCTACTCCTACGAGCAGTACTTC
TRBJ2-6,TRBV15,NA,17,NA,CATSRDGDNSGANVLTF,TGTGCCACCAGCAGAGATGGGGACAACTCTGGGGCCAACGTCCTGACTTTC
TRBJ2-2,TRBV5-1,NA,13,NA,CASSERETGELFF,TGCGCCAGCAGCGAGAGAGAGACCGGGGAGCTGTTTTTT
TRBJ1-1,TRBV7-9,TRBD1,15,NA,CASSSYRGMNTEAFF,TGTGCCAGCAGTTCATACAGGGGCATGAACACTGAAGCTTTCTTT
TRBJ1-1,TRBV4-1,NA,18,NA,CASSQEGAGRSGNTEAFF,TGCGCCAGCAGCCAAGAGGGCGCAGGTCGCTCCGGGAACACTGAAGCTTTCTTT
TRBJ2-7,TRBV15,NA,15,NA,CATSRVRDGGYEQYF,TGTGCCACCAGCAGAGTTCGAGACGGGGGCTACGAGCAGTACTTC
TRBJ1-4,TRBV6-1,NA,16,NA,CASSENYAVLSEKLFF,TGTGCCAGCAGTGAAAATTATGCGGTCTTAAGCGAAAAACTGTTTTTT
TRBJ2-7,TRBV6-1,TRBD1,14,NA,CASSNPDREYEQYF,TGTGCCAGCAGCAACCCGGACAGGGAATACGAGCAGTACTTC
TRBJ2-6,TRBV7-6,NA,14,NA,CALLGGGGANVLTF,TGTGCGTTGCTCGGGGGAGGTGGGGCCAACGTCCTGACTTTC
TRBJ1-2,TRBV2,TRBD1,12,NA,CASSGQERGYTF,TGTGCCAGCAGCGGACAGGAAAGAGGCTACACCTTC
TRBJ1-3,TRBV6-1,NA,14,NA,CASSVVYSGNTIYF,TGTGCCAGCAGTGTTGTCTACTCTGGAAACACCATATATTTT
TRBJ2-3,TRBV7-2,NA,14,NA,CAEHLSLSTDTQYF,TGTGCCGAGCACTTAAGCTTGAGCACAGATACGCAGTATTTT
TRBJ1-5,TRBV18,NA,13,NA,CASSFTGEQPQHF,TGTGCCAGCTCATTCACAGGCGAACAGCCCCAGCATTTT